These 24 T cell receptor beta chains were all obtained from the same sample, sequenced in a study of Ad26.COV2.S vaccination and SARS-CoV-2 variants. Data came from immunoSEQ multiplex PCR; TCRdb stores just in-frame clones and leaves some out. The sample lists under 500,000 clones, 92% occurring once. Regarding treatment: 15 to 20 received Ad26.COV2.S at low or high dose, single or two shots; roughly 5 received placebo; per-sample allocation not given. After the first vaccine or placebo injection, samples were drawn on day 63. The input for sequencing was peripheral blood, taken in a trial of Ad26.COV2.S vaccine versus placebo. The receptors were sampled from a person between 18 and 65 years old who received the Ad26.COV2.S COVID-19 vaccine or a placebo.

This chain links TRBV6-2 or TRBV6-3 with TRBJ1-1; no reliable D call. This CDR3 contains 14 residues. V was cut by 3 bases and J by 5 bases, with 13 bases left in between. Germline CDR1 is MNHEY and CDR2 is SVGEGT. CDR3 bases: TGTGCCAGCAGTTATCGATTAATCTGGACTGAAGCTTTCTTT. Translating it yields CASSYRLIWTEAFF.

V and J are TRBV4-3 and TRBJ1-1, with 8 bases that match TRBD1. The ends lost 1 base at V and 1 base at J; junction bases unmatched: 2. The CDR3 loop spans 15 amino acids. Per the germline V gene, CDR1 is LGHNA and CDR2 is YSLEER. The CDR3 bases are TGCGCCAGCAGCCAAGCAACAGGGGGGAACACTGAAGCTTTCTTT. Translating it yields CASSQATGGNTEAFF.

V gene TRBV18 combines with J gene TRBJ2-3; the match to TRBD2 covers 8 bases. CDR1 and CDR2 from the germline V gene are KGHSH and LQKENI. The J segment lost 4 bases and the V segment lost 3 bases, leaving 3 bases of the junction unmatched. The CDR3 totals 14 residues. The chain's CDR3 is CASSPGLAPDTQYF. Here the CDR3 DNA reads TGTGCCAGCTCACCTGGACTAGCCCCAGATACGCAGTATTTT.

The genes are TRBV15 and TRBJ2-3; 8 bases fit TRBD1. CDR3 size: 14 residues. V lost 1 base and J lost 3; bases outside the gene matches: 0. Germline values: CDR1 LNHNV, CDR2 YYDKDF (reference sequence). CDR3 DNA: TGTGCCACCAGCAGAGGGACAGGGACAGATACGCAGTATTTT. This encodes CATSRGTGTDTQYF. Together with reference TRBV15 and TRBJ2-3, the CDR3 gives the full variable domain: DAMVIQNPRYQVTQFGKPVTLSCSQTLNHNVMYWYQQKSSQAPKLLFHYYDKDFNNEADTPDNFQSRRPNTSFCFLDIRSPGLGDTAMYLCATSRGTGTDTQYFGPGTRLTVL.

This rearrangement joins TRBV7-8 to TRBJ2-7, with 7 bases that match TRBD2. Germline values: CDR1 SGHVS, CDR2 FQNEAQ. The CDR3 runs 13 residues. Trimming removed 8 bases from V and 1 base from J; junction bases left unmatched: 5. The CDR3 DNA reads as TGTGCCAGCGCGGGGGAGATGTCCTACGAGCAGTACTTC. The encoded protein is CASAGEMSYEQYF. Based on the CDR3 plus reference TRBV7-8 and TRBJ2-7, the full variable domain is GAGVSQSPRYKVAKRGQDVALRCDPISGHVSLFWYQQALGQGPEFLTYFQNEAQLDKSGLPSDRFFAERPEGSVSTLKIQRTQQEDSAVYLCASAGEMSYEQYFGPGTRLTVT.

The chain combines TRBV27 with TRBJ2-2; TRBD2 might be the D (5 bases). This CDR3 comprises 13 residues. The V end lost 5 bases, the J end lost 6 bases, and 10 bases lay between the germline ends. Germline CDR1 is MNHEY and CDR2 is SMNVEV (reference sequence). Written as DNA, the CDR3 is TGTGCCAGCAGTCTAGCTGGCGCCGGGGAGCTGTTTTTT. It yields the protein CASSLAGAGELFF.

As to this clone: One end of the junction fails to match germline, which may point to a read error. The chain recombines TRBV29-1 with TRBJ1-2; weak D call: TRBD1 (5 bases). The germline gives CDR1 SQVTM, CDR2 ANQGSEA. CDR3 length: 13 residues. The DNA of the CDR3 is TGCAGCGTTGAAGAACCAGGGCGGGCGGGCTCCCCCTTC. Translating it yields CSVEEPGRAGSPF.

The chain employs TRBV19 and TRBJ2-7; D is possibly TRBD1 or TRBD2 (5 bases each). Germline CDR1 is LNHDA and CDR2 is SQIVND (reference sequence). CDR3 size: 17 residues. Trimming took 4 bases from V and 0 from J, leaving 19 bases between them. The CDR3 loop reads CASSTAWGNWRSYEQYF. For the CDR3, the DNA is TGTGCCAGTAGTACAGCGTGGGGGAATTGGCGCTCCTACGAGCAGTACTTC.

The chain recombines TRBV4-3 with TRBJ2-7; D is perhaps TRBD1 (6 bases). The germline V gene has CDR1 LGHNA and CDR2 YSLEER. V was pared by 3 bases and J by 7 bases, with 10 bases between. This CDR3 region has 12 residues. DNA of the CDR3: TGCGCCAGCAGCCACCCCCAGGGGGAGCAGTACTTC. Protein product: CASSHPQGEQYF.

The chain employs TRBV5-8 and TRBJ1-2; a weak D match, TRBD1 (5 bases). CDR1 and CDR2 (germline): SGHTS, YDEGEE. The CDR3 length is 15 residues. The V and J ends lost 0 bases and 4 bases respectively, with 13 bases between them. The CDR3 region has the DNA TGTGCCAGCAGCTTGGTGCAGGGATCCTCCTATGGCTACACCTTC. It specifies CASSLVQGSSYGYTF. Full variable domain (rest looked up from reference TRBV5-8 and TRBJ1-2): EAGVTQSPTHLIKTRGQQATLRCSPISGHTSVYWYQQALGLGLQFLLWYDEGEERNRGNFPPRFSGRQFPNYSSELNVNALELEDSALYLCASSLVQGSSYGYTFGSGTRLTVV.

The genes are TRBV7-2 and TRBJ2-7; no definite D call. The CDR3 length is 15 residues. CDR1 is SGHTA and CDR2 is FQGNSA in the germline V gene. The V end was cut by 5 bases, the J end by 3 bases, with 17 bases between. CDR3 DNA sequence: TGTGCCAGCAGCCCCAGTGTTAGGGATTACTACGAGCAGTACTTC. As protein: CASSPSVRDYYEQYF.

This chain joins TRBV6-2 or TRBV6-3 and TRBJ2-3; D gene uncertain. The CDR3 has 12 amino acids. CDR1 and CDR2 (germline): MNHEY, SVGEGT. Trimming shortened V by 6 bases and J by 4 bases, and 8 bases separated the two germline ends. The CDR3 coding sequence is TGTGCCAGCAGCCCCGGGCCAGATACGCAGTATTTT. Translation gives CASSPGPDTQYF.

This chain joins TRBV24-1 and TRBJ1-1; no reliable D call. This CDR3 is 14 amino acids long. CDR1 KGHDR and CDR2 SFDVKD come from the germline V gene. Trimming left V 2 bases short and J 2 bases short, with 8 bases between. CDR3 residues: CATSDYSENTEAFF. DNA for the CDR3: TGTGCCACCAGTGATTATTCCGAAAACACTGAAGCTTTCTTT.

The CDR3: CASSTQGPENTEAFF. In DNA form, the CDR3 reads TGTGCCAGTAGTACACAGGGACCCGAGAACACTGAAGCTTTCTTT. The chain recombines TRBV19 with TRBJ1-1, with D tentatively TRBD1 (6 bases). Per germline, CDR1 LNHDA and CDR2 SQIVND (reference sequence). The CDR3 totals 15 residues. V lost 4 bases and J lost 1, with 13 bases in between.

This clone occurred once. The genes are TRBV19 and TRBJ1-5; possibly TRBD1 for D (5 bases). From germline, CDR1 is LNHDA and CDR2 SQIVND (reference sequence). V was clipped by 4 bases and J by 7 bases, with 11 bases between them. The CDR3 sequence is 13 residues long. CDR3 loop: CASSRETDQPQHF. In nucleotides, the CDR3 is TGTGCCAGTAGTAGGGAGACAGACCAGCCCCAGCATTTT. The full variable domain, its missing parts supplied by reference TRBV19 and TRBJ1-5, is DGGITQSPKYLFRKEGQNVTLSCEQNLNHDAMYWYRQDPGQGLRLIYYSQIVNDFQKGDIAEGYSVSREKKESFPLTVTSAQKNPTAFYLCASSRETDQPQHFGDGTRLSIL.

The chain recombines TRBV28 with TRBJ1-1, with D hard to call. V was cut by 6 bases and J by 4 bases, with 21 bases left in between. The CDR3 contains 16 residues. Germline CDR1 MDHEN, CDR2 SYDVKM. CDR3 nucleotide sequence: TGTGCCAGCAGCCAACCACCGGGCTCCGGGCCCACTGAAGCTTTCTTT. Residues: CASSQPPGSGPTEAFF.

This chain links TRBV18 with TRBJ2-7, with TRBD1 matching 9 bases. With 0 bases clipped from V and 3 bases from J, the junction kept 6 bases outside the gene matches. The CDR3 is made up of 16 amino acids. Germline V gene data show CDR1 as KGHSH and CDR2 as LQKENI. CDR3: CASSPPVTGGLYEQYF. The DNA of the CDR3 is TGTGCCAGCTCACCACCGGTGACAGGGGGTCTCTACGAGCAGTACTTC.

The chain recombines TRBV9 with TRBJ1-2, with D maybe TRBD1 (5 bases). The CDR3 extends over 17 amino acids. In germline, CDR1 is SGDLS, CDR2 YYNGEE. Trimming took 7 bases from V and 2 from J, leaving 24 bases between them. The CDR3 bases are TGTGCCAGCGCCGACAGCTTACAAAACATTGGAAACTATGGCTACACCTTC. Its translation: CASADSLQNIGNYGYTF.

This chain links TRBV9 with TRBJ2-6, with no clear D. CDR1 is SGDLS and CDR2 is YYNGEE in the germline V gene. The CDR3 sequence is 19 residues long. With 3 bases removed from V and 0 bases from J, the gap between germline ends came to 19 bases. CDR3: CASSEGLQHTSSGANVLTF. CDR3 coding DNA: TGTGCCAGCAGCGAGGGCCTGCAACATACCAGCTCTGGGGCCAACGTCCTGACTTTC.

The chain links TRBV5-8 to TRBJ1-2, with 8 bases aligning to TRBD1. The V gene end was trimmed by 7 bases and the J gene end by 4 bases; junction bases not matched to a gene: 18. Per the germline V gene, CDR1 is SGHTS and CDR2 is YDEGEE. The CDR3 length is 17 residues. The CDR3 protein is CASETGTGVPGAYGYTF. The CDR3 DNA sequence: TGTGCCAGCGAAACCGGGACAGGAGTCCCAGGAGCCTATGGCTACACCTTC.

This chain joins TRBV7-2 and TRBJ2-3, with D perhaps TRBD2 (7 bases). The V gene lost 5 bases and the J gene lost 2 bases, with 20 bases spanning the gap. The CDR3 has 17 amino acids. CDR1 is SGHTA and CDR2 is FQGNSA in the germline V gene. CDR3: CASSLSSRGGATDTQYF. In DNA, the CDR3 is TGTGCCAGCAGCCTTAGTTCCAGGGGAGGGGCCACAGATACGCAGTATTTT.

The chain carries TRBV24-1 and TRBJ2-1; TRBD1 agrees at 12 bases. V was pared by 4 bases and J by 8 bases, with 5 bases of the junction left unmatched. This CDR3 contains 15 residues. Germline CDR1 is KGHDR and CDR2 is SFDVKD. CDR3 region: CATSDPGQGADEQFF. CDR3 bases: TGTGCCACCAGTGACCCGGGACAGGGGGCCGATGAGCAGTTCTTC.

The rearrangement joins TRBV6-5 to TRBJ1-2, with 10 bases identical to TRBD1. The germline V gene has CDR1 MNHEY and CDR2 SVGAGI. The CDR3 totals 12 residues. V was pared by 10 bases and J by 5 bases, with 4 bases of the junction left unmatched. The CDR3 nucleotides are TGTGCCACCCGGACAGGGGGATATGGCTACACCTTC. This translates into CATRTGGYGYTF.

The chain recombines TRBV11-2 with TRBJ2-7; D possibly corresponds to TRBD1 (5 bases). Germline V gene sequence: CDR1 SGHAT, CDR2 FQNNGV. V shed 5 bases and J shed 1 base, with 9 bases lying between them. The CDR3 covers 13 residues. In DNA, the CDR3 is TGTGCCAGCAGCAGGGGCAGATCCTACGAGCAGTACTTC. Its protein product is CASSRGRSYEQYF.